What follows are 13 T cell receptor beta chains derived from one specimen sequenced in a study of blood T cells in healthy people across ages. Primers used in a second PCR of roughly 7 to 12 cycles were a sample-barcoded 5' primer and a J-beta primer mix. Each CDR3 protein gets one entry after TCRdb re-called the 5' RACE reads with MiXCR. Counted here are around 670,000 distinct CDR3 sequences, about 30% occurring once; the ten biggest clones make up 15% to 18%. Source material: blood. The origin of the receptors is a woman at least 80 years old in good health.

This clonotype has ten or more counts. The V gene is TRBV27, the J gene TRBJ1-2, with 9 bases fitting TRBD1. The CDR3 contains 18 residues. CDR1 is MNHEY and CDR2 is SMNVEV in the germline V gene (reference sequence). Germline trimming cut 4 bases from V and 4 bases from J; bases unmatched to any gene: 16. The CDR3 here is CASSYSGTGIISVYGYTF. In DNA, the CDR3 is TGTGCCAGCAGTTACTCCGGGACAGGGATAATATCAGTCTATGGCTACACCTTC.

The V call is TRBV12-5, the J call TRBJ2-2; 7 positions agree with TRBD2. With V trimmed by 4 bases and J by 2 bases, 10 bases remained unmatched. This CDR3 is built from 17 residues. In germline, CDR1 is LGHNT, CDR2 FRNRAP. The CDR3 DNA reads TGTGCTAGTGGTTCCCTGGCCGGCGGGGGTAACACCGGGGAGCTGTTTTTT. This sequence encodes CASGSLAGGGNTGELFF.

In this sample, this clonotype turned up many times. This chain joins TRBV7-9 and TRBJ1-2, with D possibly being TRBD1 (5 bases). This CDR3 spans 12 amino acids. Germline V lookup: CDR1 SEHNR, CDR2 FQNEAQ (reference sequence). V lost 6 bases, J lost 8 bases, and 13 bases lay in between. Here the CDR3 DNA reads TGTGCCAGCAGTCTATCAGGGATAGGCTACACCTTC. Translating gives CASSLSGIGYTF. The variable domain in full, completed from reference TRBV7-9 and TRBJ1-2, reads DTGVSQNPRHKITKRGQNVTFRCDPISEHNRLYWYRQTLGQGPEFLTYFQNEAQLEKSRLLSDRFSAERPKGSFSTLEIQRTEQGDSAMYLCASSLSGIGYTFGSGTRLTVV.

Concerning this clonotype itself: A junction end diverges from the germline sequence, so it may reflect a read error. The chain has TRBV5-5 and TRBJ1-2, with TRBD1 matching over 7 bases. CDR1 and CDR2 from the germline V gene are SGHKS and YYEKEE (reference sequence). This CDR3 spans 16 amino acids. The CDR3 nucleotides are TGTGCCAGCAGTTTGGCCGGGACAGTAAATAACTATGGCTACACCTTC. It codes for CASSLAGTVNNYGYTF.

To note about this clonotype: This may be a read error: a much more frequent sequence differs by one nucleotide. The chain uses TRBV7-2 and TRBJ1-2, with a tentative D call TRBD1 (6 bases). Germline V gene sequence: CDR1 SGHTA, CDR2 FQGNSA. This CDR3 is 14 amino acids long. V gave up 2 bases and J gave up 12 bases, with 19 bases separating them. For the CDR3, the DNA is TGTGCCAGCAGCTTATCGGAACAGGGTAAAGCCCACACCTTC. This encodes CASSLSEQGKAHTF.

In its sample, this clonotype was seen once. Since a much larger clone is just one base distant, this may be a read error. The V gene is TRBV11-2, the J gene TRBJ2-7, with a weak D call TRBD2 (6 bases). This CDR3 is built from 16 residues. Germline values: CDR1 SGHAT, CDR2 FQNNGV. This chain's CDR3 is CASGLDSQGGSYEQYF. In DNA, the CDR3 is TGTGCCAGCGGCTTAGATAGTCAGGGAGGCTCCTACGAGCAGTACTTC.

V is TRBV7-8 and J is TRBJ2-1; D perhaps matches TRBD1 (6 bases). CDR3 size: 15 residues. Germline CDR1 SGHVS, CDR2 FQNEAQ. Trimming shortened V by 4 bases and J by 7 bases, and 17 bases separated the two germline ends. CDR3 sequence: CASSSQGLHYNEQFF. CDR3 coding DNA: TGTGCCAGCAGCTCCCAGGGGTTACACTATAATGAGCAGTTCTTC.

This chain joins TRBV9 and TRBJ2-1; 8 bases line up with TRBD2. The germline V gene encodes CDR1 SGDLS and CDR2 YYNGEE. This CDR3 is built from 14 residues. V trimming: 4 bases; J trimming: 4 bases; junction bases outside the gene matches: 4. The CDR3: CASSLSGRYNEQFF. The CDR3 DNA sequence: TGTGCCAGCAGCCTAAGCGGGAGATACAATGAGCAGTTCTTC.

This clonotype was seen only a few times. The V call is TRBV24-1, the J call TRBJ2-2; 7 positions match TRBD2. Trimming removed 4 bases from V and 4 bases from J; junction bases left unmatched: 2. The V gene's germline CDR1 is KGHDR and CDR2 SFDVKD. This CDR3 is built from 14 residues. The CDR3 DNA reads TGTGCCACCAGTGAGGGGACTATCACCGGGGAGCTGTTTTTT. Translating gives CATSEGTITGELFF.

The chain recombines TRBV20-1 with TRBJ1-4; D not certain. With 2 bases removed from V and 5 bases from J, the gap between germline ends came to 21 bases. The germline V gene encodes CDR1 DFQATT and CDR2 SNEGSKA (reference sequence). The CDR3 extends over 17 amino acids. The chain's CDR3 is CSARLMAAGERNEKLFF. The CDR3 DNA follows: TGCAGTGCTAGACTTATGGCCGCGGGAGAGAGAAATGAAAAACTGTTTTTT.

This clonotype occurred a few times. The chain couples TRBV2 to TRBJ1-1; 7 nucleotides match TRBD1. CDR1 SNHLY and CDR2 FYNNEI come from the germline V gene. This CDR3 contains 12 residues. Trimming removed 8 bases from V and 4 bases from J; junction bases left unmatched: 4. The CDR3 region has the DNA TGTGCCAGCTCGACAGGGCTCACTGAAGCTTTCTTT. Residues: CASSTGLTEAFF.

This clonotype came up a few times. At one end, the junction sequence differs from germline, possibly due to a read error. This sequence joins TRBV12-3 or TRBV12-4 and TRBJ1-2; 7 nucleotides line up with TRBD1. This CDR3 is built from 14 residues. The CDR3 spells CASSIAGTARGYTF. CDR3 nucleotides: TGTGCCAGCAGTATAGCCGGGACAGCTCGGGGCTACACCTTC.

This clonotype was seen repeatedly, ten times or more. The CDR3 bases are TGTGCCATCAGTGAGTCGGGACAGAGCAATGAAAAACTGTTTTTT. Amino acids: CAISESGQSNEKLFF. The J gene is TRBJ1-4, the V gene TRBV10-3; TRBD1 matches at 7 bases. Germline V gene lookup returns CDR1 ENHRY and CDR2 SYGVKD. The CDR3 covers 15 residues. The junction had 3 bases not matched to a gene; V was cut back by 0 bases and J by 5 bases.